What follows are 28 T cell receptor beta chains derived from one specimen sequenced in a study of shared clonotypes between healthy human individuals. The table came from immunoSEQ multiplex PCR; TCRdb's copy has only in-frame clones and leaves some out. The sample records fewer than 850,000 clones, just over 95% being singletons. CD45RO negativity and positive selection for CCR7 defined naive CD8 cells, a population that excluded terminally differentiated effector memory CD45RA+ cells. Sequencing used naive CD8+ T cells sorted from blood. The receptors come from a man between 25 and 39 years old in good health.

The CDR3 region is CASSLVGGTAYEQYF. The CDR3, as DNA: TGTGCCAGCAGCTTAGTTGGGGGGACAGCCTACGAGCAGTACTTC. V usage is TRBV7-9 and J usage is TRBJ2-7; D may be TRBD1 (7 bases). Trimming took 1 base from V and 2 from J, leaving 12 bases between them. The germline V gene has CDR1 SEHNR and CDR2 FQNEAQ (reference sequence). This CDR3 is built from 15 residues.

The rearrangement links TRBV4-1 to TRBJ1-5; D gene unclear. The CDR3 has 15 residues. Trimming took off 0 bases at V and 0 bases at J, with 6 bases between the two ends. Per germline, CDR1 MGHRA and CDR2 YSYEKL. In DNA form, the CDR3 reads TGCGCCAGCAGCCAAGATCCCAGTAGCAATCAGCCCCAGCATTTT. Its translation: CASSQDPSSNQPQHF.

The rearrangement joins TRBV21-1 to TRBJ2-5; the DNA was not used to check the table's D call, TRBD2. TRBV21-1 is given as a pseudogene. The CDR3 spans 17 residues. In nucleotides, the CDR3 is TGTGCCAGCAGCAAAGAATCCGAGACTACCAAGACAGAGACCCAGTACTTC. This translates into CASSKESETTKTETQYF.

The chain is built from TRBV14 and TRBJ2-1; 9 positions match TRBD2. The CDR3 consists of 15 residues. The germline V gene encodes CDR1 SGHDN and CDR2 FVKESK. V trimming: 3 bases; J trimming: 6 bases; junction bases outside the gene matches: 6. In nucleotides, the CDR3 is TGTGCCAGCAGCCAGGTAGCGGGAGTTGCCAATGAGCAGTTCTTC. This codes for CASSQVAGVANEQFF. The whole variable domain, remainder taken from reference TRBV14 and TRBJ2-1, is EAGVTQFPSHSVIEKGQTVTLRCDPISGHDNLYWYRRVMGKEIKFLLHFVKESKQDESGMPNNRFLAERTGGTYSTLKVQPAELEDSGVYFCASSQVAGVANEQFFGPGTRLTVL.

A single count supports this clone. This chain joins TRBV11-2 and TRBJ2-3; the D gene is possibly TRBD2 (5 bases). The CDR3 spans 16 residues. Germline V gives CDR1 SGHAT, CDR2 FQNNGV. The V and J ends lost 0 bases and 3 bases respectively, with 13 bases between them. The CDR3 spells CASSLDSRDGTDTQYF. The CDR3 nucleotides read TGTGCCAGCAGCTTAGATTCCCGGGATGGGACAGATACGCAGTATTTT.

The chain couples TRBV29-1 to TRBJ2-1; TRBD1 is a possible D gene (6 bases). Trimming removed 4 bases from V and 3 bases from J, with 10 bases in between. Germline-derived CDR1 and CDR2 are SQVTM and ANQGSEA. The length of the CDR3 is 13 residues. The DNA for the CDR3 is TGCAGCGTTGTTCGGACAGACTACAATGAGCAGTTCTTC. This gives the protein CSVVRTDYNEQFF.

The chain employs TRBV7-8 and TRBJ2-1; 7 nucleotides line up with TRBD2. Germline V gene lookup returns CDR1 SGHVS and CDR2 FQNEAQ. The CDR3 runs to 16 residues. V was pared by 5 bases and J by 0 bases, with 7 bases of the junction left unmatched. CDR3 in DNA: TGTGCCAGCAGCCCGAGCGGGATGAGCTCCTACAATGAGCAGTTCTTC. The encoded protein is CASSPSGMSSYNEQFF.

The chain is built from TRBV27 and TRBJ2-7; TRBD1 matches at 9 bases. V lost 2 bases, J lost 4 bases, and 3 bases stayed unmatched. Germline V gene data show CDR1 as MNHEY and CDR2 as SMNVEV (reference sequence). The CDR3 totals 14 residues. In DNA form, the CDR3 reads TGTGCCAGCAGTTTAGGGACAGGGCTTTACGAGCAGTACTTC. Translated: CASSLGTGLYEQYF.

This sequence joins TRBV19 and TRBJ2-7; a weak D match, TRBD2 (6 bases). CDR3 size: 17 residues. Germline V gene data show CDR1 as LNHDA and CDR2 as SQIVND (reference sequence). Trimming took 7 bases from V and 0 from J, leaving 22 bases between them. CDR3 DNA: TGTGCCAGTACCCCCGCGTGGGAGTTCGGGAGCTCCTACGAGCAGTACTTC. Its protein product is CASTPAWEFGSSYEQYF.

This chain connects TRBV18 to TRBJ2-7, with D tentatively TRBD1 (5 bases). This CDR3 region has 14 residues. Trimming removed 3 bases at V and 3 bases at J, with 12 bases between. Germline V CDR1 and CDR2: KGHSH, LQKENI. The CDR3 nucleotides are TGTGCCAGCTCACCCAAGGACACCAACTACGAGCAGTACTTC. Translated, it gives CASSPKDTNYEQYF.

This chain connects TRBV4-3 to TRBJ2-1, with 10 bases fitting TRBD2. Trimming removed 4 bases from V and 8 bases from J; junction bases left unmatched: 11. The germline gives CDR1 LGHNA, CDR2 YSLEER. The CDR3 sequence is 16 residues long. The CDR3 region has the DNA TGCGCCAGCAGCCCTTACCCTAGCGGGAGAGGCGATGAGCAGTTCTTC. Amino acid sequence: CASSPYPSGRGDEQFF.

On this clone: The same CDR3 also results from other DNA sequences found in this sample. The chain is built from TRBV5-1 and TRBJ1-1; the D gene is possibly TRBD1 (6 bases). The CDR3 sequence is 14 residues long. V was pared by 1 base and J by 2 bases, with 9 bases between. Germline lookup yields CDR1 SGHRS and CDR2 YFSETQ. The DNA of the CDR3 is TGCGCCAGCAGCTTGAGGGGGGGTAACACTGAAGCTTTCTTT. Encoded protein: CASSLRGGNTEAFF. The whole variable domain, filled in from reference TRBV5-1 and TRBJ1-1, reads KAGVTQTPRYLIKTRGQQVTLSCSPISGHRSVSWYQQTPGQGLQFLFEYFSETQRNKGNFPGRFSGRQFSNSRSEMNVSTLELGDSALYLCASSLRGGNTEAFFGQGTRLTVV.

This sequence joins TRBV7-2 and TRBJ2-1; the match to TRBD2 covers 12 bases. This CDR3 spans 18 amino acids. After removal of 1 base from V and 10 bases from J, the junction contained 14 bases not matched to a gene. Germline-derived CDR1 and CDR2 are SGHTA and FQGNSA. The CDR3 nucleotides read TGTGCCAGCAGCTTAGAGCTGGCACTAGCGGGAGGTTCCGACGAGCAGTTCTTC. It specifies CASSLELALAGGSDEQFF.

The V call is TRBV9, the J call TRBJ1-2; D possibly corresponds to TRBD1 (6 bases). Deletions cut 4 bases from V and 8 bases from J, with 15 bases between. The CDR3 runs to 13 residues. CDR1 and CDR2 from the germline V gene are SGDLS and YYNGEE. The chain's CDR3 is CASSSGALQGYTF. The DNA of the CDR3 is TGTGCCAGCAGCTCAGGGGCCCTACAGGGCTACACCTTC.

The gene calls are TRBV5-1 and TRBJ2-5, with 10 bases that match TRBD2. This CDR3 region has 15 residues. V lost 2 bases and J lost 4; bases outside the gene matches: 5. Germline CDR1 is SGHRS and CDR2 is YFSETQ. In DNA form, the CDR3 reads TGCGCCAGCAGCTTTATGGGACTAGCGACAGAGACCCAGTACTTC. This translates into CASSFMGLATETQYF.

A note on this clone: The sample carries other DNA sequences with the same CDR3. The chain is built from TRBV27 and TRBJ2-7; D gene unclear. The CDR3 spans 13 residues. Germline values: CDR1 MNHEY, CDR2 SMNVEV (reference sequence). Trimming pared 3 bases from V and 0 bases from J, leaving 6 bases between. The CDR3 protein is CASSLVGSYEQYF. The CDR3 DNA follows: TGTGCCAGCAGTTTGGTCGGCTCCTACGAGCAGTACTTC.

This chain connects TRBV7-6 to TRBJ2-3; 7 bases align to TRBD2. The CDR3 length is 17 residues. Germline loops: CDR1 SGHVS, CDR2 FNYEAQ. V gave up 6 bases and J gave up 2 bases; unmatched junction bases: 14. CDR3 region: CASSPRRGGPTTDTQYF. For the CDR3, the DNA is TGTGCCAGCAGTCCCCGTAGGGGAGGGCCAACCACAGATACGCAGTATTTT. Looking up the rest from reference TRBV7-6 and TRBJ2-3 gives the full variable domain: GAGVSQSPRYKVTKRGQDVALRCDPISGHVSLYWYRQALGQGPEFLTYFNYEAQQDKSGLPNDRFSAERPEGSISTLTIQRTEQRDSAMYRCASSPRRGGPTTDTQYFGPGTRLTVL.

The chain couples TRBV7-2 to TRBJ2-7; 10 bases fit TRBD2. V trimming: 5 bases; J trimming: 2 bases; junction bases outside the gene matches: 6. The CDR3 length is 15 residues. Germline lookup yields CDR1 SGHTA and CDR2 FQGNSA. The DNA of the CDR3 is TGTGCCAGCAGCCTCACCGGGACTAGCGCCTACGAGCAGTACTTC. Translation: CASSLTGTSAYEQYF.

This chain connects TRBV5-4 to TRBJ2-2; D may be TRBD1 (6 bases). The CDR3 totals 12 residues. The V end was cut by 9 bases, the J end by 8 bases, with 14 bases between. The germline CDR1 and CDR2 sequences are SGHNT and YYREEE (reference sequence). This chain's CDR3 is CATHREAGELFF. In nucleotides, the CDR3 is TGTGCCACCCACAGGGAAGCGGGGGAGCTGTTTTTT. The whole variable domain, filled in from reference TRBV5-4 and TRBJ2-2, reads ETGVTQSPTHLIKTRGQQVTLRCSSQSGHNTVSWYQQALGQGPQFIFQYYREEENGRGNFPPRFSGLQFPNYSSELNVNALELDDSALYLCATHREAGELFFGEGSRLTVL.

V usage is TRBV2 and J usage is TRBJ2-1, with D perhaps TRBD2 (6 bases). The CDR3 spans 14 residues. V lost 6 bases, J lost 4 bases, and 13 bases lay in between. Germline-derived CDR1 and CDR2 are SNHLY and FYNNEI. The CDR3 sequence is CASRPGDLYNEQFF. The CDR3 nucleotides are TGTGCCAGCAGGCCGGGAGACCTATACAATGAGCAGTTCTTC.

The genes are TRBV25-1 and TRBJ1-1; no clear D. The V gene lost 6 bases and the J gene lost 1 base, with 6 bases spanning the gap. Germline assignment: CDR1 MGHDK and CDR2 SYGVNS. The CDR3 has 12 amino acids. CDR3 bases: TGTGCCAGCAGGCGGGGGAACACTGAAGCTTTCTTT. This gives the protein CASRRGNTEAFF.

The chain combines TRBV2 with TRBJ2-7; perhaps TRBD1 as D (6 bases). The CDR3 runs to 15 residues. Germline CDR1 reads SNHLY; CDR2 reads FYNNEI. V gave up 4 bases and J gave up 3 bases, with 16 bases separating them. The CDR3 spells CASSGRTVGDYEQYF. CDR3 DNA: TGTGCCAGCAGTGGGAGGACAGTGGGTGACTACGAGCAGTACTTC.

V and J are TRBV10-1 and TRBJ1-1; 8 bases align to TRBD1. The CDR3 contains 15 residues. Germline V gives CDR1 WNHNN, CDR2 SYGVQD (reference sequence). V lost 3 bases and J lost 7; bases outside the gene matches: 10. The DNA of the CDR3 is TGCGCCAGCAGTGAATGGGCAGGGGGCATTAGTGAAGCTTTCTTT. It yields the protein CASSEWAGGISEAFF.

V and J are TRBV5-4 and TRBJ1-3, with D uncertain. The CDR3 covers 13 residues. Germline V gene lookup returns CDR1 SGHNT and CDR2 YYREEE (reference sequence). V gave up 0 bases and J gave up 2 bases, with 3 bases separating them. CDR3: CASSLDTGNTIYF. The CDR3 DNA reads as TGTGCCAGCAGCTTGGACACTGGAAACACCATATATTTT.

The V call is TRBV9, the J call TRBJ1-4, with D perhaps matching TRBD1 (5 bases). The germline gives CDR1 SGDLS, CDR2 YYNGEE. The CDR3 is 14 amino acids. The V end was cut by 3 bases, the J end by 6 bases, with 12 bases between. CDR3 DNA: TGTGCCAGCAGCGCGGGGGACTTCGATGAAAAACTGTTTTTT. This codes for CASSAGDFDEKLFF.

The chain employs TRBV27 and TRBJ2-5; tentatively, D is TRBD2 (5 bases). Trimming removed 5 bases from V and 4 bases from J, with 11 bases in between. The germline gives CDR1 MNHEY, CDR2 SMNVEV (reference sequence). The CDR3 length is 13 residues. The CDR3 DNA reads TGTGCCAGCAGTATAGGAGGAAGAGAGACCCAGTACTTC. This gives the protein CASSIGGRETQYF.

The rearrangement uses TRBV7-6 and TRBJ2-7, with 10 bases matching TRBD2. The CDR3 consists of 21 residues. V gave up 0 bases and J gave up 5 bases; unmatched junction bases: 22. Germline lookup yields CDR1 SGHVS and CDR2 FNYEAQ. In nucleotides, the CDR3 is TGTGCCAGCAGCTTAGCCCTTCTAAATGGAGCGGGAGGGCCCTCAGTGAACGAGCAGTACTTC. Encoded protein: CASSLALLNGAGGPSVNEQYF.

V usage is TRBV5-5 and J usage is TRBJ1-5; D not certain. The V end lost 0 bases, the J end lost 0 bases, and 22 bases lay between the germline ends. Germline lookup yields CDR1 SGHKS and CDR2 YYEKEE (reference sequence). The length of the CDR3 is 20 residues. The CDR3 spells CASSLEPPGPGDYSNQPQHF. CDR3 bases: TGTGCCAGCAGCTTGGAACCCCCGGGCCCGGGAGACTATAGCAATCAGCCCCAGCATTTT.